This T cell receptor (beta chain) was found in a study of T cells in Graves' hyperthyroidism and ophthalmopathy. A few counts support this clonotype. There were TCR beta CDR3 regions amplified from RNA transcripts. The HTBI primer set drove a first-round RT-PCR of the TCR CDR3. TCRdb re-called the multiplex PCR reads with MiXCR, one entry per CDR3 protein. The data contain roughly 800,000 distinct CDR3 sequences, roughly 40% of them singletons. The trim removed 4 bases at V and 6 bases at J, leaving 13 bases unmatched. CDR1 and CDR2 (germline): SGHRS, YFSETQ. The CDR3 is 16 residues long. V gene TRBV5-1 combines with J gene TRBJ2-7, with 10 positions matching TRBD2. What was sequenced was blood. The TCR sequence derives from a man in his late teens or twenties with Graves' hyperthyroidism. CDR3: CASSQDLSAGGSEQYF. As DNA, the CDR3 is TGCGCCAGCAGCCAAGATCTGTCAGCGGGAGGGTCCGAGCAGTACTTC.